The rows below give T cell receptor beta chains drawn from one sample of a study of blood T cells in healthy people across ages. MiXCR, applied by TCRdb to the 5' RACE reads, yields one record per CDR3 protein. The sample consists of fewer than 950,000 distinct CDR3 sequences, roughly 34% of them appearing once. Sequences were obtained from blood. These receptors originate from a man aged 18 to 30 in good health. The CDR3 runs from the conserved cysteine through the conserved F or W. Each record gives: CDR3 length, J gene, V gene, clone size, CDR3 protein. Expanded clones get a size class; other rows say once, few or many, or leave the size out.

17 | TRBJ2-1 | TRBV5-5 | many | CASSLARAATSYNEQFF
15 | TRBJ1-5 | TRBV30 | NA | CAWSPTGGFNQPQHF
15 | NA | TRBV9 | NA | CASSVGGGNYNEQYF
15 | TRBJ1-5 | TRBV7-2 | few | CASSINGLSNQPQHF
14 | TRBJ2-7 | TRBV12-3/TRBV12-4 | few | CASSQTGGDYEQYF
14 | TRBJ2-1 | TRBV7-9 | many | CASSFPLDSYEQFF
15 | TRBJ2-7 | TRBV10-3 | NA | CAIRDPGQGSYEQYF
15 | TRBJ1-6 | TRBV5-1 | NA | CASTPQGPYNSPLHF
16 | TRBJ1-6 | TRBV7-3 | NA | CASSLKGSSYNSPLHF
13 | TRBJ1-1 | TRBV29-1 | NA | CSGRESMNTEAFF
14 | TRBJ2-1 | TRBV7-2 | NA | CASSLALVSNEQFF
15 | TRBJ1-4 | TRBV7-9 | few | CASSDMDRVEEKLFF
13 | TRBJ1-1 | TRBV10-3 | many | CAIRDDRGTEAFF
16 | TRBJ2-6 | TRBV7-2 | few | CASSLAPGSGANVLTF
16 | TRBJ2-4 | TRBV7-9 | NA | CASSPGQGEDKSIQYF
18 | NA | TRBV7-9 | NA | CASSLKIGRAGPTYEQYF
15 | TRBJ2-1 | TRBV6-1 | NA | CASSGGASGPDEQFF
16 | TRBJ2-2 | TRBV5-1 | NA | CASSSDGVANTGELFF
14 | TRBJ1-6 | TRBV6-5 | few | CASSYGAPGSPLHF
14 | TRBJ1-2 | TRBV7-2 | NA | CASSLHIQAEGYTF
16 | NA | TRBV4-2 | NA | CASSQELGGSYNEQYF